The source of this T cell receptor beta chain is a study of cytomegalovirus exposure and HLA in healthy donors. Study summary: Around 78 million unique TCRs, all from HLA-typed donors, were included in an early release of the data. Study results and caveats: Data from an earlier analysis indicated that most TCR beta V segments were productive either about 90% or about 30% of the time. The study recorded around 160 TCR beta chains that were cytomegalovirus-associated. Per a later analysis, HLA-associated TCR beta chains showed more clonal expansion than other, equally common TCR beta chains.

In the PCR, 60 Vbeta and 13 Jbeta primers were used. Sequenced by immunoSEQ multiplex PCR; TCRdb stores in-frame clones only, minus some. This sample has 100,000 to 150,000 clones, with about 76% found just once. Details on this clone: Its target is unknown.

The CDR3 contains 18 residues. V gave up 5 bases and J gave up 3 bases, with 25 bases separating them. The germline CDR1 and CDR2 sequences are SEHNR and FQNEAQ (reference sequence). This clonotype was sampled from a woman in her sixties in good health and CMV-seropositive. The sample consisted of PBMCs. The chain uses TRBV7-9 and TRBJ1-2; D may be TRBD1 (6 bases). The CDR3 DNA reads as TGTGCCAGCAGCCAAAGCAGGGGAAGAAGTGTCTCTCACTATGGCTACACCTTC. Translation: CASSQSRGRSVSHYGYTF.